Below, 10 T cell receptor beta chains from the same sample are listed, as sequenced in a study of CXCR3-negative and CXCR3-positive naive CD8 T cells. The TRB libraries of cDNA were built by UMI-labeled 5' RACE. Each CDR3 protein gets one entry in TCRdb, which reprocessed the 5' RACE reads and gives no DNA. The sample table sets out about 40,000 distinct CDR3 sequences. The sequencing sample was made of naive CXCR3- CD8+ T cells from blood. The subset denotes: CD45RO-CCR7+CD27+CD95- naive CD8+ T cells lacking CXCR3 (TNR3-). The receptors stem from a human donor in good health. Some clones in this sample may be carry-over from other donors' samples.

This chain joins TRBV4-3 and TRBJ1-5; TCRdb outputs TRBD1, but without DNA this stays unchecked. This CDR3 has 20 residues. CDR1 and CDR2 (germline): LGHNA, YSLEER. This chain's CDR3 is CASSQDRFPPGQPPVEPQHF.

The J gene is TRBJ2-5, the V gene TRBV4-2. The CDR3 totals 16 residues. Germline V CDR1 and CDR2: LGHNA, YNFKEQ. The CDR3 loop is CASSQYIGLTQETQYF.

The chain couples TRBV4-3 to TRBJ2-5; TCRdb outputs TRBD1, but without DNA this stays unchecked. CDR1 is LGHNA, CDR2 YSLEER, per germline. The CDR3 has 16 amino acids. CDR3 loop: CASSLGRNGPRETQYF.

The rearrangement links TRBV6-1 to TRBJ2-7; TCRdb returns TRBD1, unconfirmable since there is no DNA. Germline V gives CDR1 MNHNS, CDR2 SASEGT. The CDR3 is 14 amino acids. The CDR3 is CASSEGTVPYEQYF.

The chain is built from TRBV27 and TRBJ2-7; TCRdb lists TRBD1, though no DNA is available to test this call. This CDR3 spans 16 amino acids. Germline CDR1 MNHEY, CDR2 SMNVEV (reference sequence). This chain's CDR3 is CASSPFGQGGSYEQYF.

The chain carries TRBV29-1 and TRBJ1-1. CDR3 length: 12 amino acids. Per germline, CDR1 SQVTM and CDR2 ANQGSEA. The CDR3 protein is CSVEGWNTEAFF. Drawing the rest from reference TRBV29-1 and TRBJ1-1, the complete variable domain is SAVISQKPSRDICQRGTSLTIQCQVDSQVTMMFWYRQQPGQSLTLIATANQGSEATYESGFVIDKFPISRPNLTFSTLTVSNMSPEDSSIYLCSVEGWNTEAFFGQGTRLTVV.

The chain uses TRBV29-1 and TRBJ2-7; TCRdb proposes TRBD1, but this gene call is untestable without DNA. Germline-derived CDR1 and CDR2 are SQVTM and ANQGSEA. The CDR3 is 13 residues long. The CDR3 loop reads CSVEAPDSHEQYF.

CDR3 sequence: CASSQGAEENEQFF. This rearrangement joins TRBV14 to TRBJ2-1; TCRdb outputs TRBD2, but without DNA this stays unchecked. CDR1 and CDR2 from the germline V gene are SGHDN and FVKESK. This CDR3 contains 14 residues.

The chain is built from TRBV10-2 and TRBJ2-1; TCRdb reports TRBD1, a call that lacks DNA to check it against. Germline assignment: CDR1 WSHSY and CDR2 SAAADI. There are 13 residues in the CDR3. This CDR3 is CASRGILLNEQFF.

This chain uses TRBV7-9 with TRBJ1-2; absent DNA, TCRdb's TRBD1 call cannot be checked. CDR1 and CDR2 (germline): SEHNR, FQNEAQ (reference sequence). The CDR3 is 16 amino acids. CDR3 in amino acids: CASSLGGQAAFYGYTF.